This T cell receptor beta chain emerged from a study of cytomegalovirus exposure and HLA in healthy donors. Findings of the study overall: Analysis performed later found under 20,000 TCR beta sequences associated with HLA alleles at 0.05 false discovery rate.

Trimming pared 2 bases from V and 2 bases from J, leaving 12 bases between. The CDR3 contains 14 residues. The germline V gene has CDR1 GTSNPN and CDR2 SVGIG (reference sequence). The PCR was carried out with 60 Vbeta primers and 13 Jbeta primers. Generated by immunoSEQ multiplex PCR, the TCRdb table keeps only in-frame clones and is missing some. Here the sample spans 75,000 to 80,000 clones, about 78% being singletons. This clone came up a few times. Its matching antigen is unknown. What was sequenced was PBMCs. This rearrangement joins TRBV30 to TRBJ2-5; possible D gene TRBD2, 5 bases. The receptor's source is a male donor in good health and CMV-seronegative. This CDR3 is CAWSRNGIQETQYF. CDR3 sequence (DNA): TGTGCCTGGAGTCGGAACGGGATACAAGAGACCCAGTACTTC.